The T cell receptor (beta chain) described here comes from a study of T cell changes during pregnancy in multiple sclerosis. Using immunoSEQ multiplex PCR, the repertoire was profiled, and TCRdb retains in-frame clones only, with some absent. The table has about 69,000 clones, roughly 90% seen once. Germline values: CDR1 KGHSH, CDR2 LQKENI. V was clipped by 3 bases and J by 5 bases; unmatched bases: 0. This CDR3 contains 12 residues. The J gene is TRBJ2-7, the V gene TRBV18, with 8 nucleotides matching TRBD1. The sequencing used CD4+ T cells from peripheral blood mononuclear cells, collected in the third trimester of pregnancy. The clonotype originates from a female donor in good health, enrolled as a control in a pregnancy study. In nucleotides, the CDR3 is TGTGCCAGCTCACCGGACAGGGACGAGCAGTACTTC. Translated, it gives CASSPDRDEQYF.